This T cell receptor beta chain stems from a study of OX40 agonist ivuxolimab in advanced cancers. Overall study results and limits: The study did not work out the antigen specificity of the expanded peripheral T cells. Low normalized T-cell clonal expansion also characterized some of the nonresponders.

Comments on this clone: Its cognate antigen is unknown.

V lost 4 bases and J lost 4; bases outside the gene matches: 6. The CDR3 is 15 amino acids. CDR1 is SGHRS, CDR2 YFSETQ, per germline. Method: immunoSEQ multiplex PCR; TCRdb's copy keeps in-frame clones and lacks some. The profile shows about 69,000 clones, approximately 89% of them singletons. The chain has TRBV5-1 and TRBJ2-1; 9 nucleotides match TRBD2. Specimen: CD4+ or CD8+ T cells sorted from blood, collected in a trial of the OX40 agonist ivuxolimab. The origin of this receptor is an adult with an advanced solid tumor such as melanoma, head and neck, liver or kidney cancer. The chain's CDR3 is CASSRLTSGYNEQFF. The CDR3 nucleotides are TGCGCCAGCAGCAGGTTGACTAGCGGTTACAATGAGCAGTTCTTC.